This T cell receptor (beta chain) was recorded in a study of read filtering for tumor transcriptome and immune sequencing. Whole-study findings and limits: RNA-seq captured clonotypes less deeply and reliably than IR-seq.

From about 400 ng of RNA, a library with molecular barcoded alpha/delta and beta/gamma adaptors was made. One entry per CDR3 protein, called by TCRdb with MiXCR from the reads. This sample has about 86,000 distinct CDR3 sequences; about 12% occur once, and the top ten carry around 14%. Remarks on this clonotype: The target antigen is unknown.

The sequenced sample was a population of CD138-negative cells sorted from bone marrow. The sequence came from a donor at least 40 years old with multiple myeloma.

CDR3 nucleotides: TGTGCCAGCTCACAACGGGACAGGGGAGAGACCCAGTACTTC. Translating it yields CASSQRDRGETQYF. The rearrangement uses TRBV18 and TRBJ2-5; 10 positions match TRBD1. Trimming cost V 4 bases and J 4 bases; bases outside gene matches: 3. The CDR3 loop spans 14 amino acids. In germline, CDR1 is KGHSH, CDR2 LQKENI.